This T cell receptor (beta chain) was sequenced for a study of blood T cell repertoires in COVID-19. Study-level information: Sites across the United States, Italy and Spain contributed samples from acute and convalescent COVID-19. The cDNA or gDNA used as material had been derived from T cells, B-cell-depleted T cells, or PBMCs.

Original data processing: Nucleated cell counts were estimated from reference gene primer amplification. Profiling relied on immunoSEQ multiplex PCR, and the TCRdb table lists in-frame clones only, not all of them. V, J and clone size derive from that table, while D and trimming were established from the DNA sequence. The table lists around 200,000 clones, around 90% of them singletons. The CDR3 consists of 13 residues. From germline, CDR1 is ENHRY and CDR2 SYGVKD. Trimming left V 7 bases short and J 5 bases short, with 12 bases between. The TCR originated in a man aged 45-65 years with acute or convalescent COVID-19. The specimen was peripheral blood. The rearrangement links TRBV10-3 to TRBJ1-5, with D maybe TRBD1 (6 bases). Here the CDR3 reads CAIKQGGDQPQHF. The CDR3 nucleotides are TGTGCCATCAAACAGGGTGGCGATCAGCCCCAGCATTTT.